Ten or more counts support the clone carrying this T cell receptor (beta chain). Its antigen is unknown. The data stem from a study of HIV-infected patients and healthy controls. Study conclusions and caveats: Significantly higher mean Gini indices appeared in HIV-infected repertoires, possibly reflecting oligoclonality. Diversity differences between study cohorts were not due to their slight age and sex differences.

Whole blood was used without fractionation, so all unsorted peripheral T cells were included. Peripheral blood, approximately 2.5 ml, was drawn for RNA extraction. Trimming pared 3 bases from V and 4 bases from J, leaving 10 bases between. Germline lookup yields CDR1 LNHNV and CDR2 YYDKDF (reference sequence). The CDR3 is made up of 14 amino acids. Reverse transcription used roughly 480 ng RNA and constant-region primers for alpha and beta. Separate chain-specific third strand synthesis with multiplexing indices produced the alpha and beta libraries. Ligation attached cDNA to a 5' RACE adapter that carried a random hexamer and SP2 site. Using its own MiXCR run on the 5' RACE reads, TCRdb lists one record per CDR3 protein. This table holds 18,000 or so distinct CDR3 sequences, over 9% found once.

The sequenced sample consisted of blood. This rearrangement joins TRBV15 to TRBJ2-4; TRBD2 might be the D (7 bases). The TCR comes from an adult in good health. CDR3 protein: CATSRRGTKNIQYF. In nucleotides, the CDR3 is TGTGCCACCAGCAGGCGGGGGACAAAAAACATTCAGTACTTC.